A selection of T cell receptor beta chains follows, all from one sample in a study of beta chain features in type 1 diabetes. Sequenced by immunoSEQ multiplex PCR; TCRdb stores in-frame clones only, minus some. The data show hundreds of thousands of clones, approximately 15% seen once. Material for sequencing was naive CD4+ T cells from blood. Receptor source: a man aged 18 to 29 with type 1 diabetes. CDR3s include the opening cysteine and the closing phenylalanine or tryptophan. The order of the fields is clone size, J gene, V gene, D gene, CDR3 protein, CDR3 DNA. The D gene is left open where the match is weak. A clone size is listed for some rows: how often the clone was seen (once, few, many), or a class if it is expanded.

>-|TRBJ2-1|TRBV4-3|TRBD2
CASSRTGGPNEQFF
TGCGCCAGCAGCCGAACGGGGGGGCCGAATGAGCAGTTCTTC
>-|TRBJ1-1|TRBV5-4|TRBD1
CASSLGTGNTEAFF
TGTGCCAGCAGCTTGGGGACAGGGAACACTGAAGCTTTCTTT
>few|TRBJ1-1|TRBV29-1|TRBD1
CSADVFTGGTEAFF
TGCAGCGCCGACGTATTTACAGGGGGAACTGAAGCTTTCTTT
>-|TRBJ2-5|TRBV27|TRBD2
CASSLLAGGQETQYF
TGTGCCAGCAGTTTGTTAGCGGGGGGCCAAGAGACCCAGTACTTC
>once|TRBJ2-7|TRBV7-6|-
CASSLIPHSYEQYF
TGTGCCAGCAGCTTAATCCCACATTCCTACGAGCAGTACTTC
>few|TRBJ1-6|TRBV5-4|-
CASSLAGRYNSPLHF
TGTGCCAGCAGCTTGGCAGGGCGGTATAATTCACCCCTCCACTTT
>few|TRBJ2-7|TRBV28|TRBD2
CASSRTSVEQYF
TGTGCCAGCAGTAGGACTAGCGTAGAGCAGTACTTC
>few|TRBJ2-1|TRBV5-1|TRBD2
CASSAKLAGIFNEQFF
TGCGCCAGCAGCGCCAAACTAGCGGGGATATTCAATGAGCAGTTCTTC
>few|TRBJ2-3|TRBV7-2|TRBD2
CASSLAISGPGTDTQYF
TGTGCCAGCAGCTTAGCGATTAGCGGGCCTGGCACAGATACGCAGTATTTT
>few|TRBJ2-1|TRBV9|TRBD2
CASSVTISGIYNEQFF
TGTGCCAGCAGCGTAACAATTAGCGGGATCTACAATGAGCAGTTCTTC
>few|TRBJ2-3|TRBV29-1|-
CSVAFGRGDTQYF
TGCAGCGTTGCATTCGGGCGGGGAGATACGCAGTATTTT
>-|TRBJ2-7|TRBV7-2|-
CASSLAAEQYF
TGTGCCAGCAGCTTAGCGGCCGAGCAGTACTTC
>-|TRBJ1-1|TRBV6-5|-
CASSYGPTEAFF
TGTGCCAGCAGTTATGGCCCGACTGAAGCTTTCTTT
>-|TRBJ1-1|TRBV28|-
CASSAILTGNTEAFF
TGTGCCAGCAGCGCGATATTAACGGGAAACACTGAAGCTTTCTTT
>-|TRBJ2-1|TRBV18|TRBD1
CASSSGTDNEQFF
TGTGCCAGCTCCTCCGGGACAGACAATGAGCAGTTCTTC
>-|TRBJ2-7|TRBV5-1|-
CASSLDGLPLSYEQYF
TGCGCCAGCAGCTTGGATGGACTCCCCCTCTCCTACGAGCAGTACTTC
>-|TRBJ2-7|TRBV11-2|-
CASSSLRGSYEQYF
TGTGCCAGCAGCTCACTCCGAGGCTCCTACGAGCAGTACTTC
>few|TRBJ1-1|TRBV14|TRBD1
CASSPSGTALTEAFF
TGTGCCAGCAGCCCATCCGGGACAGCACTAACTGAAGCTTTCTTT
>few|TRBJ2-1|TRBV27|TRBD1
CASSLQGTGSYNEQFF
TGTGCCAGCAGTCTACAGGGGACGGGCTCCTACAATGAGCAGTTCTTC
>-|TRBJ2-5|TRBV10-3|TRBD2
CAISDSGLAGAETQYF
TGTGCCATCAGTGACTCCGGACTAGCGGGAGCGGAGACCCAGTACTTC
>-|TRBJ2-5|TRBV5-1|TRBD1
CASSLAGTGGAAFTAQYF
TGCGCCAGCAGCTTGGCCGGGACAGGGGGCGCGGCATTTACGGCCCAGTACTTC
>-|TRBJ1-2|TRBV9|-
CASSVAGTNYGYTF
TGTGCCAGCAGCGTAGCTGGCACTAACTATGGCTACACCTTC
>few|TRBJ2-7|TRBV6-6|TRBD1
CASSPTGAEKQYF
TGTGCCAGCAGTCCGACAGGGGCAGAAAAGCAGTACTTC
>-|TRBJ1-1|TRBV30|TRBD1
CAWSASPNRGRVLPEAFF
TGTGCCTGGAGTGCTTCACCAAACAGGGGGCGCGTCCTTCCTGAAGCTTTCTTT
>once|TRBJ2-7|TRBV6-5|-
CASSYDIAYEQYF
TGTGCCAGCAGTTACGACATTGCCTACGAGCAGTACTTC
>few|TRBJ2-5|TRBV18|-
CASSPPRAKETQYF
TGTGCCAGCTCACCACCCCGCGCGAAAGAGACCCAGTACTTC
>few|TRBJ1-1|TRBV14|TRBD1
CASSLWTGGPEAFF
TGTGCCAGCAGCCTTTGGACAGGGGGGCCTGAAGCTTTCTTT
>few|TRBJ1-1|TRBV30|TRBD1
CAWSSSTGKGEAFF
TGTGCCTGGAGTTCCTCGACAGGGAAGGGTGAAGCTTTCTTT
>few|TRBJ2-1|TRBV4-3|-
CASGGSSYNEQFF
TGCGCCAGCGGCGGTAGCTCCTACAATGAGCAGTTCTTC
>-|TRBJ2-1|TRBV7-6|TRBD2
CASSLSLAGEQFF
TGTGCCAGCAGCTTATCGCTAGCGGGGGAGCAGTTCTTC
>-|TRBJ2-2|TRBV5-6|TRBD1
CASSLTDRRTGELFF
TGTGCCAGCAGCTTGACGGACAGGAGGACCGGGGAGCTGTTTTTT
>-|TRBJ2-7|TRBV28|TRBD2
CASSPPSPAGRGVYEQYF
TGTGCCAGCAGTCCCCCTTCCCCGGCGGGCCGGGGGGTTTACGAGCAGTACTTC
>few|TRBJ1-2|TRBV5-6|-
CASSGGKGYGYTF
TGTGCCAGCAGCGGCGGGAAAGGCTATGGCTACACCTTC
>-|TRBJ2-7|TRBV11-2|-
CARRYHEQYF
TGTGCCAGGCGGTATCACGAGCAGTACTTC
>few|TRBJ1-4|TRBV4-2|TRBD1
CASSQVLTGKGEKLFF
TGTGCCAGCAGCCAAGTCCTGACAGGGAAGGGTGAAAAACTGTTTTTT
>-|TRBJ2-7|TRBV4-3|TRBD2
CASSLGTSGGAPYEQYF
TGCGCCAGCAGCCTCGGGACTAGCGGGGGGGCTCCCTACGAGCAGTACTTC
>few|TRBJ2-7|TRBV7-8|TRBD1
CASSFGRGPYEQYF
TGTGCCAGCAGCTTCGGCAGGGGGCCCTACGAGCAGTACTTC
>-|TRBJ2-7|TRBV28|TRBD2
CASSLTSGKGEQYF
TGTGCCAGCAGTTTAACTAGCGGGAAGGGCGAGCAGTACTTC
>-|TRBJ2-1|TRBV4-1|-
CASSQGGRGWESSYNEQFF
TGCGCCAGCAGCCAAGGAGGCCGTGGTTGGGAGAGCTCCTACAATGAGCAGTTCTTC
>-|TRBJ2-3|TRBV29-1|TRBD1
CSVARGRADTQYF
TGCAGCGTTGCGAGGGGGCGCGCAGATACGCAGTATTTT
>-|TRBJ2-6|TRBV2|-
CASTLGATGANVLTF
TGTGCCAGCACTTTGGGGGCGACTGGGGCCAACGTCCTGACTTTC
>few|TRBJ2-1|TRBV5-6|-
CASSSGLEYNEQFF
TGTGCCAGCAGTTCAGGACTGGAGTACAATGAGCAGTTCTTC
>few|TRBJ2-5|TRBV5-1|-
CASSLAHASQETQYF
TGCGCCAGCAGCTTGGCCCACGCGAGTCAAGAGACCCAGTACTTC
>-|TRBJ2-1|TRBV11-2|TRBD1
CASSRRQGPYNEQFF
TGTGCCAGCAGCCGCAGACAGGGCCCCTACAATGAGCAGTTCTTC
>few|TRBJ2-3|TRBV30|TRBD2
CAWSRGLAGASDTQYF
TGTGCCTGGAGTCGAGGACTAGCGGGAGCATCAGATACGCAGTATTTT
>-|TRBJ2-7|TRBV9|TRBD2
CASSESTGAGGSSYEQYF
TGTGCCAGCTCCGAGAGCACGGGGGCGGGAGGGTCGTCCTACGAGCAGTACTTC
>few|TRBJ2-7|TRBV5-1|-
CASRSNTYSTYEQYF
TGCGCCAGCAGATCCAATACCTACAGCACCTACGAGCAGTACTTC
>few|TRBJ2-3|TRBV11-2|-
CASSPPGRRIDTQYF
TGTGCCAGCAGCCCGCCTGGGCGTCGTATAGATACGCAGTATTTT
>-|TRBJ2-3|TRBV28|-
CASSLAGSRRTDTQYF
TGTGCCAGCAGTTTAGCTGGCTCGAGGCGGACAGATACGCAGTATTTT
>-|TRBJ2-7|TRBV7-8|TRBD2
CASSSTAGGLYEQYF
TGTGCCAGCAGCTCGACGGCGGGAGGGCTCTACGAGCAGTACTTC
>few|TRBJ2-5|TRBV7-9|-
CASSPKETQYF
TGTGCCAGCAGCCCTAAGGAGACCCAGTACTTC
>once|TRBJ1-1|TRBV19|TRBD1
CASSIRRGLTEAFF
TGTGCCAGTAGTATCCGCAGGGGGCTAACTGAAGCTTTCTTT
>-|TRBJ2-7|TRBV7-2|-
CASSSPGAYEQYF
TGTGCCAGCAGCTCACCGGGGGCCTACGAGCAGTACTTC
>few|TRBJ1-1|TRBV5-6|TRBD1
CASSGTGGATEAFF
TGTGCCAGCAGCGGGACAGGGGGGGCCACTGAAGCTTTCTTT
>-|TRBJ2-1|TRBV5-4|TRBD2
CASSPSGGRENEQFF
TGTGCCAGCAGTCCTAGCGGGGGAAGAGAAAATGAGCAGTTCTTC
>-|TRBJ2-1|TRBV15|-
CATSRDRSTTYNEQFF
TGTGCCACCAGCAGAGATCGGAGCACCACCTACAATGAGCAGTTCTTC